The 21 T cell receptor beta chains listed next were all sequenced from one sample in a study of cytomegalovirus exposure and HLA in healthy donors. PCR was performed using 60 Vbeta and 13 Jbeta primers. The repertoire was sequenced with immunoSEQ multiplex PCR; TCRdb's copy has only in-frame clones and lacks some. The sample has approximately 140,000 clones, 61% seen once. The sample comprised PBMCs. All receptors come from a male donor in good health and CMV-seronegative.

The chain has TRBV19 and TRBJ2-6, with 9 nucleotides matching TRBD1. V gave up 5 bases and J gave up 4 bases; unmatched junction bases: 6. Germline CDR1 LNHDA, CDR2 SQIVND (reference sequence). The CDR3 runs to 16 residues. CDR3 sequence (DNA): TGTGCCAGTAGTCGGACAGGGGTGATAGGGGCCAACGTCCTGACTTTC. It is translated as CASSRTGVIGANVLTF. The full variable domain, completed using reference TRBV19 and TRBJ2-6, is DGGITQSPKYLFRKEGQNVTLSCEQNLNHDAMYWYRQDPGQGLRLIYYSQIVNDFQKGDIAEGYSVSREKKESFPLTVTSAQKNPTAFYLCASSRTGVIGANVLTFGAGSRLTVL.

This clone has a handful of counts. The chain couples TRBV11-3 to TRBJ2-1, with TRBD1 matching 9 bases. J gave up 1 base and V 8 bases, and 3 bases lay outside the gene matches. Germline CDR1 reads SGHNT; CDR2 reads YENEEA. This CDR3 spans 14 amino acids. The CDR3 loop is CASGGQGSYNEQFF. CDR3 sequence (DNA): TGTGCCAGCGGGGGACAGGGTTCCTACAATGAGCAGTTCTTC.

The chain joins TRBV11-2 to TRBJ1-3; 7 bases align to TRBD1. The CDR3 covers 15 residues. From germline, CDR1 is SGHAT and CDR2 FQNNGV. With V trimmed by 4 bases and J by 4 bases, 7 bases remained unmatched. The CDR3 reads CASSYITGEGNTIYF. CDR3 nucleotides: TGTGCCAGCAGCTACATAACAGGGGAGGGAAACACCATATATTTT.

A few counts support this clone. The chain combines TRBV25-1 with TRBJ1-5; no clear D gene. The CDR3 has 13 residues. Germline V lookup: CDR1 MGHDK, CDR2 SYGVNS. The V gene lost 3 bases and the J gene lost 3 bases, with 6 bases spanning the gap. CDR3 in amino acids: CASSERVNQPQHF. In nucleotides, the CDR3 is TGTGCCAGCAGTGAGAGGGTCAATCAGCCCCAGCATTTT.

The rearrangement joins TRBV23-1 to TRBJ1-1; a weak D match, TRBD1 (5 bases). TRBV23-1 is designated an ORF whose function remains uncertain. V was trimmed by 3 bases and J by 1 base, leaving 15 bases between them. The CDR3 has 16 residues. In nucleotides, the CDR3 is TGCGCCAGCAGTCAGGACCCACGGGGGACGAACACTGAAGCTTTCTTT. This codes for CASSQDPRGTNTEAFF.

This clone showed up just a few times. In DNA form, the CDR3 reads TGTGCCAGCAAGACGGGGACAGGGGGGGAGACCCAGTACTTC. Translated: CASKTGTGGETQYF. The rearrangement links TRBV7-2 to TRBJ2-5; 11 positions agree with TRBD1. The length of the CDR3 is 14 residues. With 7 bases clipped from V and 5 bases from J, the junction kept 6 bases outside the gene matches. In germline, CDR1 is SGHTA, CDR2 FQGNSA.

Here the CDR3 reads CAIAPGTENSPLHF. The CDR3 DNA is TGTGCCATTGCCCCCGGGACAGAAAATTCACCCCTCCACTTT. The chain couples TRBV10-3 to TRBJ1-6; 7 nucleotides align to TRBD1. From germline, CDR1 is ENHRY and CDR2 SYGVKD. This CDR3 region has 14 residues. The junction had 9 bases not matched to a gene; V was cut back by 9 bases and J by 7 bases.

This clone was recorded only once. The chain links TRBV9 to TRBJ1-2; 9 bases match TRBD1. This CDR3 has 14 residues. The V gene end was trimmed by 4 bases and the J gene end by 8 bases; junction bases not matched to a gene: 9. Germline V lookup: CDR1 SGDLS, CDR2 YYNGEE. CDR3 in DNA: TGTGCCAGCAGCCCTGGACAGGGGTCCTTAGGCTACACCTTC. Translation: CASSPGQGSLGYTF.

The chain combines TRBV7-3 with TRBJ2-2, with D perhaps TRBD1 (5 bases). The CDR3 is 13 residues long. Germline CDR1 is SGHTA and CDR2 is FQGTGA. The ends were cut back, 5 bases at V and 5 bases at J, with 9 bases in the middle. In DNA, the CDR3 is TGTGCCAGCAGCACAGGACCAACCGGGGAGCTGTTTTTT. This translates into CASSTGPTGELFF.

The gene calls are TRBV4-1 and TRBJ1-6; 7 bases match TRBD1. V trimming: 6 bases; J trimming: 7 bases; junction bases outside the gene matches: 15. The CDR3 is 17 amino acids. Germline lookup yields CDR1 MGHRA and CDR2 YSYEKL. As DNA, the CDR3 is TGCGCCAGCAGAGACGTTACAGGGGTCGTCAGGAATTCACCCCTCCACTTT. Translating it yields CASRDVTGVVRNSPLHF.

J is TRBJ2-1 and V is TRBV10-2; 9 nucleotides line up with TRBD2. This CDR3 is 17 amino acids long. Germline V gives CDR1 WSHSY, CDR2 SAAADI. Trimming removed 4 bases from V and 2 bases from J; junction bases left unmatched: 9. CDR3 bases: TGCGCCAGCAGTGGTGCGGGGGGGCTTCTAGCCTACAATGAGCAGTTCTTC. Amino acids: CASSGAGGLLAYNEQFF.

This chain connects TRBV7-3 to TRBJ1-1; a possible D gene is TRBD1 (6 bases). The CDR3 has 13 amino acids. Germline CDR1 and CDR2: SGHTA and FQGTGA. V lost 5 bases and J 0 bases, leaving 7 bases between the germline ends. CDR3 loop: CASSQGMNTEAFF. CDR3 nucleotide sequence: TGTGCCAGCAGCCAGGGGATGAACACTGAAGCTTTCTTT.

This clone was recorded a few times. In nucleotides, the CDR3 is TGTGCCAGCAGGAGGGGTGGGGGGTTGATTCAGCCCCAGCATTTT. Translated: CASRRGGGLIQPQHF. The chain employs TRBV28 and TRBJ1-5; a possible D gene is TRBD1 (5 bases). The CDR3 sequence is 15 residues long. Germline CDR1 reads MDHEN; CDR2 reads SYDVKM. Trimming shortened V by 6 bases and J by 6 bases, and 18 bases separated the two germline ends.

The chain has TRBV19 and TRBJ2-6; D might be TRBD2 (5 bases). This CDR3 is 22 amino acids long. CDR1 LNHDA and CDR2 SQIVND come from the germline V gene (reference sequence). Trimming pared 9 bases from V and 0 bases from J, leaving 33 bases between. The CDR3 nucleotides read TGTGCCAGGTCGCCCTGGAAAATAGGAGGACCGCCTTATAACTCTGGGGCCAACGTCCTGACTTTC. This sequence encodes CARSPWKIGGPPYNSGANVLTF. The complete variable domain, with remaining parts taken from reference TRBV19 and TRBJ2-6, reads DGGITQSPKYLFRKEGQNVTLSCEQNLNHDAMYWYRQDPGQGLRLIYYSQIVNDFQKGDIAEGYSVSREKKESFPLTVTSAQKNPTAFYLCARSPWKIGGPPYNSGANVLTFGAGSRLTVL.

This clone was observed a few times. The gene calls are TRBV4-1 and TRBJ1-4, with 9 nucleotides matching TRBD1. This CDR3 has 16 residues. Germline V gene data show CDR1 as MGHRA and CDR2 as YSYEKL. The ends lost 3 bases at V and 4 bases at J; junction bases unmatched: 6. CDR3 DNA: TGCGCCAGCAGCCAGTTATGGACAGGGGTTAATGAAAAACTGTTTTTT. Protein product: CASSQLWTGVNEKLFF.

The CDR3 bases are TGCGCCAGCATTAAGTTGGGCGCTCTTAAAGGCTATGGCTACACCTTC. This gives the protein CASIKLGALKGYGYTF. The V gene is TRBV5-1, the J gene TRBJ1-2; D ambiguous. Germline V gene data show CDR1 as SGHRS and CDR2 as YFSETQ. The V gene lost 6 bases and the J gene lost 4 bases, with 22 bases spanning the gap. This CDR3 is built from 16 residues.

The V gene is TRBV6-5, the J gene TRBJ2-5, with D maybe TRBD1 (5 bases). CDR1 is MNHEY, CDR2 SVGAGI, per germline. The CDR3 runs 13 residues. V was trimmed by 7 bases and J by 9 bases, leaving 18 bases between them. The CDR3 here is CASTSDKGTAQYF. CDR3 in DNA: TGTGCCAGCACTTCGGACAAGGGTACGGCCCAGTACTTC.

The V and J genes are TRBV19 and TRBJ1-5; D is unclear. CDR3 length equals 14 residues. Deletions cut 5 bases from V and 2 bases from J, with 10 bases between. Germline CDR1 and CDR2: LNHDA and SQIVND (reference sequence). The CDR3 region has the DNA TGTGCCAGTAGTCTGGCGGGAGGCAATCAGCCCCAGCATTTT. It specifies CASSLAGGNQPQHF. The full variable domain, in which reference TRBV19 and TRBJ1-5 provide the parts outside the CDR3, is DGGITQSPKYLFRKEGQNVTLSCEQNLNHDAMYWYRQDPGQGLRLIYYSQIVNDFQKGDIAEGYSVSREKKESFPLTVTSAQKNPTAFYLCASSLAGGNQPQHFGDGTRLSIL.

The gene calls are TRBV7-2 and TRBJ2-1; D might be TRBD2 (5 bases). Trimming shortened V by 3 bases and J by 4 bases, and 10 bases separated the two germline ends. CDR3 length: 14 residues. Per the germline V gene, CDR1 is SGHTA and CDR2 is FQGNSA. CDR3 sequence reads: CASSFGVAYNEQFF. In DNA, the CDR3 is TGTGCCAGCAGCTTCGGGGTGGCGTACAATGAGCAGTTCTTC.

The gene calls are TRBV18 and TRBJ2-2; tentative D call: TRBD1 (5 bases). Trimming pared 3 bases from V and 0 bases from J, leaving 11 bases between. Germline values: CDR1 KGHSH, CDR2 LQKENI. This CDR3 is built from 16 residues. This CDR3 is CASSPQQVTNTGELFF. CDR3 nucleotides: TGTGCCAGCTCACCCCAACAGGTGACGAACACCGGGGAGCTGTTTTTT.

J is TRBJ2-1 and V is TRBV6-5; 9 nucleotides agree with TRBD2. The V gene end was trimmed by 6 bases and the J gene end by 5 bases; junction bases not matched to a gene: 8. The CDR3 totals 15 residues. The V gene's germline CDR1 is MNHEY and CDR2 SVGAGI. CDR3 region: CASRRGRGGDNEQFF. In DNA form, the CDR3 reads TGTGCCAGCAGACGAGGGCGGGGGGGAGACAATGAGCAGTTCTTC.